One and the same sample provided the 27 T cell receptor beta chains below, sequenced in a study of Ad26.COV2.S vaccination and SARS-CoV-2 variants. Treatment noted: around 19 received Ad26.COV2.S at low or high dose, single or two shots; roughly five received placebo; per-sample allocation not given. Samples came from day 63 after the first vaccine or placebo injection. Measured with immunoSEQ multiplex PCR; TCRdb has only the in-frame clones, and not every one. The sample records roughly 300,000 clones, around 88% being singletons. The material sequenced was peripheral blood, taken in a trial of Ad26.COV2.S vaccine versus placebo. These receptors were taken from a person aged 18-60 years who received the Ad26.COV2.S COVID-19 vaccine or a placebo.

In this sample, this clone turned up once. The chain joins TRBV9 to TRBJ2-2; D not resolved. Germline V CDR1 and CDR2: SGDLS, YYNGEE. This CDR3 is 13 amino acids long. The V and J ends lost 2 bases and 6 bases respectively, with 8 bases between them. CDR3 coding DNA: TGTGCCAGCAGCGTCCCGGCCTCCGGGGAGCTGTTTTTT. Protein: CASSVPASGELFF.

The chain combines TRBV30 with TRBJ1-2; D not resolved. CDR3 length equals 12 residues. In germline, CDR1 is GTSNPN, CDR2 SVGIG (reference sequence). V was shortened by 3 bases and J by 0 bases, with 5 bases between the two germline ends. The DNA of the CDR3 is TGTGCCTGGAGCGTATCTAACTATGGCTACACCTTC. This codes for CAWSVSNYGYTF.

This sequence joins TRBV25-1 and TRBJ1-4; TRBD1 is a possible D gene (5 bases). The CDR3 contains 15 residues. Trimming shortened V by 3 bases and J by 3 bases, and 11 bases separated the two germline ends. CDR1 is MGHDK and CDR2 is SYGVNS in the germline V gene. CDR3 sequence: CASSEAGLANEKLFF. DNA of the CDR3: TGTGCCAGCAGTGAGGCAGGGCTGGCTAATGAAAAACTGTTTTTT.

This clone was recorded a few times. A junction boundary mismatches the germline segment, possibly from a read error. The V gene is TRBV7-7, the J gene TRBJ2-1; 10 bases line up with TRBD2. The CDR3 covers 16 residues. Germline V gene lookup returns CDR1 SSHAT and CDR2 FNYEAQ (reference sequence). In DNA, the CDR3 is TGTGCTAGCAGCCTTATTAGCGGGGGGAATTACAATGAGCAGTTCTTC. This gives the protein CASSLISGGNYNEQFF. Combining the CDR3 with reference TRBV7-7 and TRBJ2-1 gives the whole variable domain GAGVSQSPRYKVTKRGQDVTLRCDPISSHATLYWYQQALGQGPEFLTYFNYEAQPDKSGLPSDRFSAERPEGSISTLTIQRTEQRDSAMYRCASSLISGGNYNEQFFGPGTRLTVL.

On this clone itself: Germline and junction disagree at one end, which may indicate a read error. The chain joins TRBV7-7 to TRBJ1-5; D call uncertain. Germline values: CDR1 SSHAT, CDR2 FNYEAQ (reference sequence). The CDR3 loop spans 13 amino acids. CDR3 sequence reads: CASSLALGQPQHF. The CDR3 nucleotides are TGTGCTAGCAGCTTAGCGCTAGGGCAGCCCCAGCATTTT.

This clone was seen once. The chain couples TRBV6-5 to TRBJ2-7, with D tentatively TRBD2 (5 bases). Germline V gene sequence: CDR1 MNHEY, CDR2 SVGAGI. This CDR3 has 13 amino acids. V shed 9 bases and J shed 0 bases, with 12 bases lying between them. CDR3 nucleotides: TGTGCCAGGTGGACTGAGCGCTCCTACGAGCAGTACTTC. Its protein is CARWTERSYEQYF.

The chain employs TRBV19 and TRBJ1-2, with D hard to call. Germline CDR1 and CDR2: LNHDA and SQIVND (reference sequence). Trimming took 7 bases from V and 0 from J, leaving 6 bases between them. The CDR3 loop spans 12 amino acids. The CDR3 sequence is CASTTPNYGYTF. The CDR3 DNA is TGTGCCAGTACTACACCTAACTATGGCTACACCTTC.

The chain recombines TRBV30 with TRBJ2-7; possibly TRBD2 for D (6 bases). The CDR3 spans 16 residues. The V end lost 1 base, the J end lost 5 bases, and 21 bases lay between the germline ends. CDR1 is GTSNPN, CDR2 SVGIG, per germline (reference sequence). In DNA, the CDR3 is TGTGCCTGGAGTGGGCCAAGAACGGGAGTAGGTCACGAGCAGTACTTC. Translating gives CAWSGPRTGVGHEQYF.

The chain couples TRBV6-2 or TRBV6-3 to TRBJ2-7; D perhaps matches TRBD1 (5 bases). The ends were cut back, 6 bases at V and 0 bases at J, with 9 bases in the middle. This CDR3 contains 13 residues. Germline V CDR1 and CDR2: MNHEY, SVGEGT. The DNA of the CDR3 is TGTGCCAGCAGCCGACAGAACTCCTACGAGCAGTACTTC. Translation gives CASSRQNSYEQYF.

The genes are TRBV18 and TRBJ2-7; the match to TRBD1 covers 10 bases. CDR1 KGHSH and CDR2 LQKENI come from the germline V gene. Losses at the gene ends were 3 bases for V and 6 bases for J; bases not matched to a gene: 8. The CDR3 runs 15 residues. The CDR3 region has the DNA TGTGCCAGCTCACCCACCTCCGGGACAGGGGTCGAGCAGTACTTC. This sequence encodes CASSPTSGTGVEQYF.

The J gene is TRBJ2-4, the V gene TRBV7-2; D not resolved. This CDR3 region has 15 residues. CDR1 is SGHTA, CDR2 FQGNSA, per germline. Trimming removed 5 bases at V and 2 bases at J, with 13 bases between. Here the CDR3 reads CASSLPGSPKNIQYF. The CDR3, as DNA: TGTGCCAGCAGCCTTCCGGGTTCCCCCAAAAACATTCAGTACTTC.

The chain carries TRBV21-1 and TRBJ2-2; the DNA was not compared with TRBD1, the D call given in the table. TRBV21-1 is noted as a pseudogene. This CDR3 has 17 amino acids. The CDR3 DNA follows: TGTGCCAGCAGCAAAGCCCGTGGGCGATCCTTGGCCGGGGAGCTGTTTTTT. Protein product: CASSKARGRSLAGELFF.

V is TRBV25-1 and J is TRBJ1-1, with 9 bases identical to TRBD1. V lost 10 bases and J lost 7; bases outside the gene matches: 10. Germline V gene data show CDR1 as MGHDK and CDR2 as SYGVNS. The CDR3 totals 13 residues. The CDR3 nucleotides are TGTGCCAACCGGGGACAGGGCGGGGGTGAAGCTTTCTTT. This translates into CANRGQGGGEAFF.

The chain's CDR3 is CASSQNWAGGDSGYTF. The DNA for the CDR3 is TGCGCCAGCAGCCAAAATTGGGCAGGGGGCGACTCTGGCTACACCTTC. The chain carries TRBV4-3 and TRBJ1-2; 8 bases map to TRBD1. CDR1 and CDR2 from the germline V gene are LGHNA and YSLEER. The CDR3 runs 16 residues. Trimming at V came to 2 bases and at J to 7 bases, leaving 12 bases not matched to a gene.

V gene TRBV5-1 combines with J gene TRBJ1-2; weak D call: TRBD1 (5 bases). The CDR3 has 15 residues. The V end lost 2 bases, the J end lost 2 bases, and 13 bases lay between the germline ends. Germline CDR1 SGHRS, CDR2 YFSETQ. CDR3 sequence reads: CASSFSGGANYGYTF. CDR3 bases: TGCGCCAGCAGCTTTAGCGGGGGAGCAAACTATGGCTACACCTTC.

The chain couples TRBV7-2 to TRBJ1-4; D is unclear. There are 16 residues in the CDR3. The ends were cut back, 0 bases at V and 4 bases at J, with 12 bases in the middle. Germline CDR1 and CDR2: SGHTA and FQGNSA. CDR3 loop: CASSLAYRRGNEKLFF. CDR3 nucleotides: TGTGCCAGCAGCTTAGCATATCGGCGGGGTAATGAAAAACTGTTTTTT.

The rearrangement joins TRBV4-2 to TRBJ1-1, with D perhaps TRBD1 (6 bases). Looked up from germline, CDR1 is LGHNA and CDR2 is YNFKEQ. The CDR3 consists of 17 residues. V was cut by 1 base and J by 0 bases, with 15 bases left in between. As DNA, the CDR3 is TGTGCCAGCAGCCAAGGCCGGGGGACATCTCTGAACACTGAAGCTTTCTTT. This translates into CASSQGRGTSLNTEAFF.

The chain is built from TRBV18 and TRBJ1-2; D might be TRBD1 (5 bases). V shed 3 bases and J shed 9 bases, with 14 bases lying between them. The germline V gene encodes CDR1 KGHSH and CDR2 LQKENI. This CDR3 is built from 13 residues. The CDR3 loop reads CASSPAGVNSYTF. CDR3 sequence (DNA): TGTGCCAGCTCACCGGCGGGGGTAAACAGCTACACCTTC.

The table lists this clone with a few counts. The chain carries TRBV30 and TRBJ2-2; TRBD2 matches 8 bases. The CDR3 contains 16 residues. J lost 5 bases, V lost 0 bases, and 8 bases had no gene match. In germline, CDR1 is GTSNPN, CDR2 SVGIG (reference sequence). CDR3 nucleotides: TGTGCCTGGAGTGTGGTTAGCGGGATTATAACCGGGGAGCTGTTTTTT. This codes for CAWSVVSGIITGELFF.

V is TRBV5-1 and J is TRBJ1-6, with D uncertain. V was pared by 4 bases and J by 7 bases, with 15 bases between. CDR3 length: 15 amino acids. Per germline, CDR1 SGHRS and CDR2 YFSETQ. This CDR3 is CASSGSAGENSPLHF. Here the CDR3 DNA reads TGCGCCAGCAGCGGGTCAGCTGGCGAGAATTCACCCCTCCACTTT. Looking up the rest from reference TRBV5-1 and TRBJ1-6 gives the full variable domain: KAGVTQTPRYLIKTRGQQVTLSCSPISGHRSVSWYQQTPGQGLQFLFEYFSETQRNKGNFPGRFSGRQFSNSRSEMNVSTLELGDSALYLCASSGSAGENSPLHFGNGTRLTVT.

V usage is TRBV19 and J usage is TRBJ1-2; 7 positions match TRBD1. With 6 bases clipped from V and 4 bases from J, the junction kept 8 bases outside the gene matches. Germline CDR1 reads LNHDA; CDR2 reads SQIVND (reference sequence). The CDR3 covers 14 residues. CDR3 residues: CASRIQQGTYGYTF. CDR3 nucleotide sequence: TGTGCCAGTAGGATTCAACAGGGGACCTATGGCTACACCTTC.

This clone was detected only once. The rearrangement links TRBV3-1 (or the pseudogene TRBV3-2) to TRBJ2-7; no clear D gene. The CDR3 runs to 12 residues. V was trimmed by 1 base and J by 4 bases, leaving 5 bases between them. CDR1 is LGHDT, CDR2 YNNKEL, per germline (reference sequence). The CDR3 sequence: CASSQAAYEQYF. The CDR3 DNA is TGTGCCAGCAGCCAAGCAGCGTACGAGCAGTACTTC.

CDR3 sequence: CASSLAARGEQFF. The CDR3 DNA sequence: TGTGCCAGCAGCTTGGCGGCGCGTGGTGAGCAGTTCTTC. The gene calls are TRBV5-4 and TRBJ2-1, with unresolved D. The CDR3 extends over 13 amino acids. V lost 0 bases to trimming and J lost 9 bases, with 10 bases between them. Germline CDR1 SGHNT, CDR2 YYREEE (reference sequence).

The chain employs TRBV12-3 or TRBV12-4 and TRBJ1-3; D not resolved. This CDR3 spans 11 amino acids. The V gene lost 8 bases and the J gene lost 4 bases, with 6 bases spanning the gap. CDR3 amino acids: CASLLGNTIYF. The CDR3 bases are TGTGCCAGCCTACTCGGAAACACCATATATTTT.

The V call is TRBV28, the J call TRBJ2-2; 8 bases map to TRBD2. J was trimmed by 7 bases and V by 2 bases; bases with no gene match: 15. Germline CDR1 MDHEN, CDR2 SYDVKM. The CDR3 spans 18 residues. For the CDR3, the DNA is TGTGCCAGCAGTTTAGGAGGTAGCACGGGAGGGGCGAACGGGGAGCTGTTTTTT. Translation gives CASSLGGSTGGANGELFF.

The V gene is TRBV11-2, the J gene TRBJ2-7, with 8 positions matching TRBD2. J lost 5 bases, V lost 1 base, and 10 bases had no gene match. The CDR3 sequence is 16 residues long. In germline, CDR1 is SGHAT, CDR2 FQNNGV. The CDR3 DNA reads TGTGCCAGCAGCTTAGCTGCGGGAGGATATGGCGACGAGCAGTACTTC. The encoded protein is CASSLAAGGYGDEQYF.

The chain combines TRBV1 with TRBJ1-5. TRBV1 is recorded as a pseudogene. The CDR3 is 18 residues long. The CDR3 reads CTSSQGVSFVSSNQPQHF. The CDR3 region has the DNA TGCACCAGCAGCCAGGGGGTGTCTTTCGTCTCGAGCAATCAGCCCCAGCATTTT.